Listed here is a single T cell receptor (beta chain). Its target antigen remains unknown. Receptor amplification or capture employed the immunoSEQ multiplex PCR assay. Imported from immuneACCESS, the table was reduced by TCRdb to in-frame sequences with V and J called. These copies leave out some clones; in studies compared against another copy, an unresolved V gene accounts for under half, and the cause of the remainder is not known. This sample's table contains 150,000 to 200,000 clones. The ten largest make up roughly 2% of the sample. This sample was taken from a study of control samples from healthy donors and cancer patients (dated by TCRdb to 2019 to 2021). Including the terminal cysteine and phenylalanine, the CDR3 comprises 13 residues. The only DNA kept is the CDR3, 39 bases in frame from the first base. Based on the germline V gene (reference sequence), the CDR1 and CDR2 sequences are GTSNPN and SVGIG. Deletion took 0 bases off V and 7 bases off J, with a span of 10 bases between the germline ends.

The sequencing sample was made of blood. The sequence derives from a young woman in good health. Here the chain combines TRBV30 and TRBJ2-1; the D gene assignment is ambiguous. The nucleotide sequence reads TGTGCCTGGAGTGTAGCTCTGCCGAATGAGCAGTTCTTC. Its translation reads: CAWSVALPNEQFF.